This record looks at one TCR beta chain sequence and its context. Its antigen is as yet unknown. The sample carries other DNA sequences with the same CDR3. Method: immunoSEQ multiplex PCR; TCRdb's copy keeps in-frame clones and lacks some. This table has 2 million to 2.5 million clones, over 90% appearing once. The CDR3 is 14 residues long. With 5 bases clipped from V and 4 bases from J, the junction kept 1 base outside the gene matches. CDR1 SNHLY and CDR2 FYNNEI come from the germline V gene. These data belong to a study of shared clonotypes between healthy human individuals. Broader study findings: It was the non-shared clonotypes that had lower generation probabilities than clonotypes shared by all four donors. Sampling covered blood only; tissue repertoires likely differ.

What was sequenced was naive CD4+ T cells from PBMCs. Subset here: CD45RA+ positively selected. V is TRBV2 and J is TRBJ2-3; the match to TRBD1 covers 12 bases. The sequence was obtained from a young man in good health. Some clones in this sample may be carry-over from other donors' samples. CDR3 protein: CASSRDRGPDTQYF. The DNA for the CDR3 is TGTGCCAGCAGTCGGGACAGGGGGCCAGATACGCAGTATTTT.